These 22 T cell receptor beta chains were sequenced from one sample in a study of early T cells in non-severe SARS-CoV-2 infection. TCRdb itself ran the 5' RACE reads through MiXCR, one entry per CDR3 protein. The repertoire holds about 97,000 distinct CDR3 sequences, with 11% as singletons. The material was whole blood, obtained at baseline. The receptors shown here come from an adult who was a healthcare worker with PCR-confirmed SARS-CoV-2 infection or an uninfected control (not recorded which).

The V gene is TRBV3-1, the J gene TRBJ1-5; D remains unclear. Per the germline V gene, CDR1 is LGHDT and CDR2 is YNNKEL (reference sequence). V lost 3 bases and J lost 6, with 18 bases in between. The CDR3 is 16 residues long. The CDR3 sequence is CASSQDDGGPGQPQHF. CDR3 nucleotide sequence: TGTGCCAGCAGCCAGGATGACGGAGGCCCTGGTCAGCCCCAGCATTTT.

This clonotype was picked up many times. The chain employs TRBV29-1 and TRBJ2-5, with 7 bases fitting TRBD1. CDR3 size: 13 residues. V dropped 7 bases and J dropped 4; count of bases not matched to a gene: 9. The germline V gene encodes CDR1 SQVTM and CDR2 ANQGSEA. The CDR3 DNA reads as TGCAGCGAAAAACAGGGGATAGCAGAGACCCAGTACTTC. It codes for CSEKQGIAETQYF.

V and J are TRBV6-6 and TRBJ2-3; D is possibly TRBD2 (6 bases). V lost 5 bases and J 4 bases, leaving 13 bases between the germline ends. Germline-derived CDR1 and CDR2 are MNHNY and SVGAGI (reference sequence). This CDR3 has 14 amino acids. The CDR3, as DNA: TGTGCCAGCAGTACAACGGGAGTAGCAGATACGCAGTATTTT. As protein: CASSTTGVADTQYF.

Comment on this clonotype: This sequence may be a read error, since a much larger clone differs from it by one base. The rearrangement joins TRBV27 to TRBJ2-7, with a tentative D call TRBD1 (6 bases). The CDR3 covers 16 residues. Germline lookup yields CDR1 MNHEY and CDR2 SMNVEV (reference sequence). The CDR3, as DNA: TGTGCCAGCAGCCCCTCCCGGCTCCCGACAGGTAACGAGCGGTACTTC. Amino acids: CASSPSRLPTGNERYF.

V and J are TRBV4-2 and TRBJ1-1; TRBD1 might be the D (5 bases). The CDR3 is 14 residues long. Germline V gives CDR1 LGHNA, CDR2 YNFKEQ. Trimming shortened V by 0 bases and J by 6 bases, and 11 bases separated the two germline ends. The CDR3 loop is CASSQEGASPEAFF. The CDR3 DNA reads as TGTGCCAGCAGCCAAGAAGGGGCATCTCCTGAAGCTTTCTTT.

The sample holds many counts of this clonotype. J is TRBJ1-1 and V is TRBV5-4, with TRBD1 matching 8 bases. CDR1 SGHNT and CDR2 YYREEE come from the germline V gene (reference sequence). Trimming cost V 3 bases and J 8 bases; bases outside gene matches: 12. The CDR3 contains 15 residues. The CDR3 sequence is CASSWGRGQAGEAFF. In DNA, the CDR3 is TGTGCCAGCAGCTGGGGGAGGGGACAGGCTGGGGAAGCTTTCTTT.

The chain employs TRBV6-6 and TRBJ2-3, with 9 bases fitting TRBD2. Germline V gene lookup returns CDR1 MNHNY and CDR2 SVGAGI (reference sequence). This CDR3 spans 17 amino acids. Trimming cost V 7 bases and J 0 bases; bases outside gene matches: 11. The DNA for the CDR3 is TGTGCCAGCAAGTCCTCGGAGCGGGGGGTTAGCACAGATACGCAGTATTTT. Its protein product is CASKSSERGVSTDTQYF.

The table lists this clonotype with a count of one. The J gene is TRBJ2-1, the V gene TRBV4-1; tentative D call: TRBD2 (6 bases). Trimming removed 1 base from V and 7 bases from J, with 8 bases in between. Per germline, CDR1 MGHRA and CDR2 YSYEKL. The CDR3 is 13 amino acids. CDR3 nucleotide sequence: TGCGCCAGCAGCCAAGTGGAGGGGAATGAGCAGTTCTTC. Amino acids: CASSQVEGNEQFF.

Ten or more counts support this clonotype. V is TRBV11-2 and J is TRBJ2-1; 8 bases are shared with TRBD1. Trimming took 4 bases from V and 1 from J; bases not matched to a gene: 6. CDR3 length: 16 amino acids. The germline V gene encodes CDR1 SGHAT and CDR2 FQNNGV. The CDR3 sequence: CASSSQGARSYNEQFF. CDR3 DNA: TGTGCCAGCAGCTCCCAGGGGGCTAGGTCCTACAATGAGCAGTTCTTC. Full variable domain (outside the CDR3, taken from reference TRBV11-2 and TRBJ2-1): EAGVAQSPRYKIIEKRQSVAFWCNPISGHATLYWYQQILGQGPKLLIQFQNNGVVDDSQLPKDRFSAERLKGVDSTLKIQPAKLEDSAVYLCASSSQGARSYNEQFFGPGTRLTVL.

This clonotype was seen ten or more times. CDR3: CASSPDRATGELFF. The DNA for the CDR3 is TGTGCCAGCTCACCGGACAGGGCCACCGGGGAGCTGTTTTTT. The V and J genes are TRBV18 and TRBJ2-2, with 8 bases fitting TRBD1. Germline trimming cut 3 bases from V and 4 bases from J; bases unmatched to any gene: 1. The germline CDR1 and CDR2 sequences are KGHSH and LQKENI. The CDR3 contains 14 residues.

The chain uses TRBV7-6 and TRBJ2-1; 9 nucleotides match TRBD2. This CDR3 contains 16 residues. Germline CDR1 SGHVS, CDR2 FNYEAQ. Trimming cost V 7 bases and J 8 bases; bases outside gene matches: 15. The CDR3 region is CASTLQIGGGAHEQFF. DNA of the CDR3: TGTGCCAGCACCCTTCAAATAGGCGGGGGGGCCCATGAGCAGTTCTTC.

This clonotype was counted many times. The chain has TRBV5-1 and TRBJ1-1, with no clear D. CDR3 size: 14 residues. The germline V gene has CDR1 SGHRS and CDR2 YFSETQ. V lost 0 bases and J lost 6, with 12 bases in between. CDR3 sequence: CASSLATRGSEAFF. The CDR3 coding sequence is TGCGCCAGCAGCTTGGCCACCCGGGGATCTGAAGCTTTCTTT.

This clonotype was counted at least ten times. V usage is TRBV4-1 and J usage is TRBJ1-2, with no clear D. The germline V gene has CDR1 MGHRA and CDR2 YSYEKL. V shed 3 bases and J shed 4 bases, with 6 bases lying between them. The CDR3 length is 12 residues. DNA for the CDR3: TGCGCCAGCAGCCAGATTTCCTATGGCTACACCTTC. Translated: CASSQISYGYTF.

The J gene is TRBJ1-5, the V gene TRBV20-1; 10 positions agree with TRBD1. Trimming took 0 bases from V and 5 from J; bases not matched to a gene: 4. The CDR3 consists of 15 residues. CDR1 and CDR2 from the germline V gene are DFQATT and SNEGSKA (reference sequence). The CDR3 bases are TGCAGTGCTAGAGATAGAGACAGGGGGCATCAGCCCCAGCATTTT. Amino acid sequence: CSARDRDRGHQPQHF.

This clonotype was seen at least ten times. The V call is TRBV7-6, the J call TRBJ1-4; perhaps TRBD1 as D (6 bases). Trimming removed 1 base at V and 6 bases at J, with 12 bases between. CDR1 and CDR2 (germline): SGHVS, FNYEAQ. This CDR3 is built from 15 residues. The CDR3 sequence is CASSLGGGAYEKLFF. CDR3 bases: TGTGCCAGCAGCTTAGGTGGGGGCGCTTATGAAAAACTGTTTTTT.

At least ten counts were recorded for this clonotype. In DNA, the CDR3 is TGTGCCGTTCGTCCCGGGACAGGGAACCTTTTGGGTTCGTTCGAGCAGTACTTC. This codes for CAVRPGTGNLLGSFEQYF. The chain links TRBV10-3 to TRBJ2-7; TRBD1 aligns across 9 bases. The CDR3 sequence is 18 residues long. J gave up 6 bases and V 11 bases, and 26 bases lay outside the gene matches. Germline V gene lookup returns CDR1 ENHRY and CDR2 SYGVKD.

This clonotype was detected only a few times. The rearrangement joins TRBV29-1 to TRBJ1-2; TRBD1 matches at 10 bases. The CDR3 has 14 residues. V dropped 6 bases and J dropped 7; count of bases not matched to a gene: 11. Per the germline V gene, CDR1 is SQVTM and CDR2 is ANQGSEA. This CDR3 is CSVDRQGAESGYTF. The CDR3, as DNA: TGCAGCGTCGACAGACAGGGGGCTGAGAGTGGCTACACCTTC.

This clonotype appeared a few times. The chain recombines TRBV7-8 with TRBJ1-6, with 9 nucleotides matching TRBD1. V shed 0 bases, J shed 6 bases, and the junction held 3 bases outside the gene matches. CDR3 length: 16 amino acids. Germline CDR1 SGHVS, CDR2 FQNEAQ. CDR3 amino acids: CASSLAGDRANSPLHF. CDR3 coding DNA: TGTGCCAGCAGCTTAGCAGGGGACAGGGCTAATTCACCCCTCCACTTT.

This clonotype has at least ten counts. V usage is TRBV4-1 and J usage is TRBJ2-7; D remains unclear. Deletions cut 1 base from V and 6 bases from J, with 7 bases between. This CDR3 comprises 12 residues. Germline CDR1 is MGHRA and CDR2 is YSYEKL. CDR3 DNA sequence: TGCGCCAGCAGCCAAGCCGGCCGCGAGCAGTACTTC. Amino acids: CASSQAGREQYF.

This clonotype was recorded a few times. The chain recombines TRBV7-9 with TRBJ2-1; 9 bases are a match to TRBD1. CDR1 and CDR2 from the germline V gene are SEHNR and FQNEAQ (reference sequence). V was clipped by 1 base and J by 8 bases; unmatched bases: 3. This CDR3 comprises 14 residues. CDR3 sequence reads: CASSLDGTGYEQFF. The DNA for the CDR3 is TGTGCCAGCAGCTTAGACGGGACAGGGTATGAGCAGTTCTTC.

This clonotype was observed a few times. V usage is TRBV9 and J usage is TRBJ1-6, with D maybe TRBD1 (5 bases). This CDR3 is 16 amino acids long. Trimming shortened V by 3 bases and J by 9 bases, and 19 bases separated the two germline ends. The germline CDR1 and CDR2 sequences are SGDLS and YYNGEE. The CDR3 DNA reads TGTGCCAGCAGCGACACCGGGGCCCTGATATCTTCACCCCTCCACTTT. Translated, it gives CASSDTGALISSPLHF.

The J gene is TRBJ2-3, the V gene TRBV6-2 or TRBV6-3; 9 nucleotides match TRBD2. Per germline, CDR1 MNHEY and CDR2 SVGEGT. There are 12 residues in the CDR3. CDR3 region: CAIAGATDTQYF. Here the CDR3 DNA reads TGTGCGATAGCGGGGGCCACAGATACGCAGTATTTT.